What follows are 25 T cell receptor beta chains derived from one specimen sequenced in a study of radiation and T cells in renal cell carcinoma. Time point specified: blood 2 weeks post-SBRT. As for treatment: 15 Gy SBRT to primary tumor, nephrectomy 4 weeks later. Sequenced by immunoSEQ multiplex PCR; TCRdb stores in-frame clones only, minus some. The table includes 120,000 or so clones, approximately 90% detected once. The specimen was blood, collected from a patient whose treatment included radiotherapy and nephrectomy. The receptors here all came from a woman in her 70s with renal cell carcinoma.

This chain links TRBV5-5 with TRBJ2-5, with 7 nucleotides matching TRBD1. Germline lookup yields CDR1 SGHKS and CDR2 YYEKEE (reference sequence). Trimming took 4 bases from V and 1 from J; bases not matched to a gene: 16. The CDR3 covers 18 residues. CDR3 sequence reads: CASSKVPATGLFQETQYF. CDR3 nucleotide sequence: TGTGCCAGCAGCAAAGTACCGGCGACAGGGCTATTCCAAGAGACCCAGTACTTC.

This clone has a handful of counts. The chain has TRBV9 and TRBJ1-1; no definite D call. CDR3 length: 14 residues. Looked up from germline, CDR1 is SGDLS and CDR2 is YYNGEE. Trimming removed 4 bases from V and 3 bases from J, with 13 bases in between. CDR3 in amino acids: CASSLSWRDTEAFF. In DNA form, the CDR3 reads TGTGCCAGCAGCCTCAGCTGGAGGGACACTGAAGCTTTCTTT.

The chain recombines TRBV7-2 with TRBJ1-3; TRBD1 agrees at 7 bases. The V segment lost 5 bases and the J segment 1 base; nucleotides outside the gene matches: 2. The CDR3 is 14 residues long. Germline V gene sequence: CDR1 SGHTA, CDR2 FQGNSA. The CDR3 sequence is CASSQGGSGNTIYF. The CDR3, as DNA: TGTGCCAGCAGCCAGGGGGGATCTGGAAACACCATATATTTT.

V is TRBV28 and J is TRBJ2-1, with 7 bases matching TRBD2. CDR3 length: 14 residues. The junction had 5 bases not matched to a gene; V was cut back by 7 bases and J by 2 bases. Germline V gene lookup returns CDR1 MDHEN and CDR2 SYDVKM. The CDR3 spells CASTASGTYNEQFF. CDR3 nucleotides: TGTGCCAGCACAGCTAGCGGCACCTACAATGAGCAGTTCTTC.

This clone was observed a single time. The CDR3 coding sequence is TGTGCCAGCAGCTTGCTCAATACTACTTGGACAGGGTTCCAAGAGACCCAGTACTTC. Translation gives CASSLLNTTWTGFQETQYF. V gene TRBV7-8 combines with J gene TRBJ2-5; 8 positions match TRBD1. CDR1 and CDR2 (germline): SGHVS, FQNEAQ. V was clipped by 3 bases and J by 1 base; unmatched bases: 16. The CDR3 extends over 19 amino acids.

V usage is TRBV10-3 and J usage is TRBJ1-1; 7 nucleotides match TRBD1. The J segment lost 6 bases and the V segment lost 0 bases, leaving 4 bases of the junction unmatched. CDR3 size: 14 residues. Germline V CDR1 and CDR2: ENHRY, SYGVKD. CDR3 nucleotides: TGTGCCATCAGTGAGTCGAAGAGGGGGCCTGAAGCTTTCTTT. This translates into CAISESKRGPEAFF.

The chain has TRBV4-3 and TRBJ2-1, with a tentative D call TRBD2 (5 bases). Trimming removed 1 base at V and 8 bases at J, with 15 bases between. CDR3 length equals 15 residues. Germline lookup yields CDR1 LGHNA and CDR2 YSLEER. The CDR3 coding sequence is TGCGCCAGCAGCCAAGCGGCTAGCCGGATTGATGAGCAGTTCTTC. As protein: CASSQAASRIDEQFF.

The rearrangement joins TRBV30 to TRBJ2-2, with D possibly TRBD1 on 6 matching bases. CDR1 and CDR2 from the germline V gene are GTSNPN and SVGIG (reference sequence). CDR3 length equals 15 residues. With 2 bases removed from V and 4 bases from J, the gap between germline ends came to 14 bases. CDR3 nucleotide sequence: TGTGCCTGGAGTTTAAGAACAGGGATCACCGGGGAGCTGTTTTTT. It specifies CAWSLRTGITGELFF.

This clone was recorded once. The chain couples TRBV25-1 to TRBJ1-1; D is unclear. The CDR3 is made up of 13 amino acids. Trimming took 2 bases from V and 1 from J, leaving 5 bases between them. Germline V lookup: CDR1 MGHDK, CDR2 SYGVNS. The CDR3 protein is CASSEPGNTEAFF. The DNA for the CDR3 is TGTGCCAGCAGTGAACCAGGGAACACTGAAGCTTTCTTT.

The chain recombines TRBV19 with TRBJ1-1; D not resolved. The CDR3 is made up of 16 amino acids. Trimming pared 1 base from V and 3 bases from J, leaving 15 bases between. Germline V gene lookup returns CDR1 LNHDA and CDR2 SQIVND (reference sequence). The CDR3 DNA follows: TGTGCCAGTAGTATAGGCCGACACCGGGGAGACACTGAAGCTTTCTTT. The encoded protein is CASSIGRHRGDTEAFF.

The chain carries TRBV30 and TRBJ1-1; 12 bases map to TRBD1. This CDR3 region has 16 residues. V was pared by 6 bases and J by 3 bases, with 11 bases of the junction left unmatched. Germline V gene lookup returns CDR1 GTSNPN and CDR2 SVGIG (reference sequence). DNA of the CDR3: TGTGCCTGTCCGGGACAGGGGGCGAGTAGGGACACTGAAGCTTTCTTT. Protein product: CACPGQGASRDTEAFF.

The chain employs TRBV5-4 and TRBJ2-1; D is ambiguous. CDR3 length: 14 residues. From germline, CDR1 is SGHNT and CDR2 YYREEE (reference sequence). V shed 4 bases and J shed 6 bases, with 14 bases lying between them. The CDR3, as DNA: TGTGCCAGCAGCCCGAAGGCAGTTGCCAATGAGCAGTTCTTC. Amino acid sequence: CASSPKAVANEQFF.

Concerning this clone: An end of the junction does not agree with germline; a read error may underlie this. The rearrangement links TRBV6-1 to TRBJ2-3; D is unclear. There are 12 residues in the CDR3. The germline gives CDR1 MNHNS, CDR2 SASEGT. CDR3: CASSEGTDTQYF. The DNA for the CDR3 is TGTGCCAGCAGTGAAGGCACGGATACGCAGTATTTT.

The V call is TRBV6-1, the J call TRBJ1-3; TRBD1 is a possible D gene (5 bases). The CDR3 contains 17 residues. From germline, CDR1 is MNHNS and CDR2 SASEGT. The V gene lost 1 base and the J gene lost 4 bases, with 17 bases spanning the gap. CDR3 loop: CASSEGQLRRPGNTIYF. CDR3 nucleotide sequence: TGTGCCAGCAGTGAAGGACAGCTAAGGAGGCCCGGAAACACCATATATTTT.

V gene TRBV27 combines with J gene TRBJ2-5; 12 nucleotides agree with TRBD2. The CDR3 contains 17 residues. The germline V gene encodes CDR1 MNHEY and CDR2 SMNVEV (reference sequence). V lost 3 bases, J lost 4 bases, and 9 bases stayed unmatched. The DNA of the CDR3 is TGTGCCAGCAGTTTGTCCCTAGCGGGGGGGCCGTCAGAGACCCAGTACTTC. Its translation: CASSLSLAGGPSETQYF.

V is TRBV19 and J is TRBJ1-6; D unclear. V gave up 3 bases and J gave up 0 bases, with 9 bases separating them. The CDR3 is 16 residues long. Germline CDR1 reads LNHDA; CDR2 reads SQIVND (reference sequence). The CDR3 sequence is CASSIGRSSYNSPLHF. CDR3 coding DNA: TGTGCCAGTAGTATTGGCAGGAGCTCCTATAATTCACCCCTCCACTTT.

This chain connects TRBV7-3 to TRBJ2-7, with 12 nucleotides matching TRBD1. This CDR3 contains 15 residues. CDR1 is SGHTA, CDR2 FQGTGA, per germline. The J segment lost 2 bases and the V segment lost 3 bases, leaving 2 bases of the junction unmatched. CDR3 amino acids: CASSLGQGATYEQYF. The DNA for the CDR3 is TGTGCCAGCAGCTTGGGACAGGGGGCGACCTACGAGCAGTACTTC.

The CDR3 DNA is TGTGCCAGCAGCCCAACCCGGACAGGCCCCTACGAGCAGTACTTC. Encoded protein: CASSPTRTGPYEQYF. The rearrangement links TRBV4-2 to TRBJ2-7, with 7 bases aligning to TRBD1. The germline V gene has CDR1 LGHNA and CDR2 YNFKEQ. Losses at the gene ends were 4 bases for V and 2 bases for J; bases not matched to a gene: 8. The CDR3 has 15 residues.

The chain links TRBV28 to TRBJ1-1; D might be TRBD1 (6 bases). Germline CDR1 is MDHEN and CDR2 is SYDVKM. The CDR3 is made up of 12 amino acids. The V end lost 10 bases, the J end lost 1 base, and 10 bases lay between the germline ends. This CDR3 is CATSTGNTEAFF. The CDR3 coding sequence is TGTGCCACCTCGACAGGGAACACTGAAGCTTTCTTT.

A single count supports this clone. The genes are TRBV19 and TRBJ2-3; D uncertain. The CDR3 length is 15 residues. Germline V gene sequence: CDR1 LNHDA, CDR2 SQIVND (reference sequence). V was clipped by 5 bases and J by 2 bases, with 14 bases between them. This CDR3 reads CASSSAGWVTDTQYF. The CDR3 coding sequence is TGTGCCAGTAGTTCGGCCGGATGGGTCACAGATACGCAGTATTTT.

The chain couples TRBV7-2 to TRBJ1-2; D is unresolved. V lost 5 bases to trimming and J lost 5 bases, with 15 bases between them. CDR1 and CDR2 (germline): SGHTA, FQGNSA. The CDR3 totals 14 residues. CDR3: CASSPDLGGYGYTF. CDR3 nucleotides: TGTGCCAGCAGCCCCGATCTTGGAGGATATGGCTACACCTTC.

The chain carries TRBV6-5 and TRBJ2-5; 7 nucleotides line up with TRBD1. The CDR3 covers 13 residues. V gave up 7 bases and J gave up 4 bases; unmatched junction bases: 6. Germline loops: CDR1 MNHEY, CDR2 SVGAGI. The chain's CDR3 is CASTEDRVETQYF. CDR3 nucleotides: TGTGCCAGCACCGAAGACAGGGTAGAGACCCAGTACTTC.

This clone is a singleton in its sample. V usage is TRBV7-9 and J usage is TRBJ1-5; 8 bases map to TRBD1. V gave up 4 bases and J gave up 0 bases; unmatched junction bases: 5. Per germline, CDR1 SEHNR and CDR2 FQNEAQ (reference sequence). The CDR3 length is 16 residues. CDR3 coding DNA: TGTGCCAGCAGCTCCGGACAGGGAGATAGCAATCAGCCCCAGCATTTT. Its translation is CASSSGQGDSNQPQHF.

This clone was recorded a few times. The CDR3 DNA reads as TGTGCCTGGGGAACAGGGGTCACTGAAGCTTTCTTT. Protein: CAWGTGVTEAFF. The genes are TRBV30 and TRBJ1-1; 7 bases are a match to TRBD1. The CDR3 runs 12 residues. Germline-derived CDR1 and CDR2 are GTSNPN and SVGIG (reference sequence). With V trimmed by 5 bases and J by 4 bases, 4 bases remained unmatched.

The rearrangement joins TRBV30 to TRBJ1-2; a possible D gene is TRBD1 (6 bases). The CDR3 length is 13 residues. The germline V gene has CDR1 GTSNPN and CDR2 SVGIG (reference sequence). The germline V and J ends were trimmed by 1 base and 8 bases, with 14 bases remaining between them. The CDR3 spells CAWSARGGWGYTF. The CDR3, as DNA: TGTGCCTGGAGTGCGAGGGGGGGCTGGGGCTACACCTTC.